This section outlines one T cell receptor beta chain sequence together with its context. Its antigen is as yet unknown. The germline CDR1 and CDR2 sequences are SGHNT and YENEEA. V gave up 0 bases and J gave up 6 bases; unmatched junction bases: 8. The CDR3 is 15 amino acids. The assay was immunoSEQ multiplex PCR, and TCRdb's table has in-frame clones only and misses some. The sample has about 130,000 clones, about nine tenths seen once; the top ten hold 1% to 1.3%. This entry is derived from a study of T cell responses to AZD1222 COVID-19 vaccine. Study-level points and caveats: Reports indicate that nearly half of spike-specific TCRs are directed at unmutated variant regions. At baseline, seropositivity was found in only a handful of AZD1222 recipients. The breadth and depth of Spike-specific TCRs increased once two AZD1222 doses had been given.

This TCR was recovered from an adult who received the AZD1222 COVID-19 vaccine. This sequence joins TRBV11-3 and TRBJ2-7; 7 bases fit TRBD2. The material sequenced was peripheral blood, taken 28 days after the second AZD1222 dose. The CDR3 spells CASSLEGRGVAEQYF. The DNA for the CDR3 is TGTGCCAGCAGCTTAGAAGGACGGGGGGTCGCCGAGCAGTACTTC.